The next 28 T cell receptor beta chains were all read from a single sample in a study of T cell clonality in common variable immunodeficiency. Study-level points and caveats: Reportedly, TCR beta sequences from common variable immunodeficiency showed fewer deletions and N-nucleotide insertions.

Antigens for these TCRs are unknown. Produced via immunoSEQ multiplex PCR; TCRdb's table is partial and in-frame only. This repertoire lists more than 7,000 clones without singletons; roughly 5% sits in the top ten. The source material was peripheral blood mononuclear cells. The origin of the receptors is a human donor with common variable immunodeficiency.

There are a few counts of this clone. The CDR3 end falls 3 residues outside the read, so it is completed with the germline J gene. The rearrangement links TRBV19 to TRBJ2-5, with TRBD2 matching over 7 bases. Germline V gives CDR1 LNHDA, CDR2 SQIVND (reference sequence). V shed 4 bases and J 1 base; nucleotides not matched to a gene: 12. The length of the CDR3 is 17 residues. The covered CDR3 bases are TGTGCCAGTAGTACACCGGGACTCCCGGGAGGCCAAGAGACC. Its translation is CASSTPGLPGGQET. The full CDR3 reads CASSTPGLPGGQETQYF.

There are a few counts of this clone. Sequencing ends 3 residues short of the CDR3 end; the germline J gene provides the rest. The rearrangement joins TRBV2 to TRBJ2-3, with D possibly being TRBD2 (6 bases). Trimming took 8 bases from V and 0 from J, leaving 12 bases between them. The CDR3 consists of 14 residues. Germline V gene lookup returns CDR1 SNHLY and CDR2 FYNNEI. The CDR3 is CASRPGTSTDTQYF. The sequenced CDR3 bases are TGTGCCAGCCGACCCGGGACTAGCACAGATACG. Full variable domain (rest looked up from reference TRBV2 and TRBJ2-3): EPEVTQTPSHQVTQMGQEVILRCVPISNHLYFYWYRQILGQKVEFLVSFYNNEISEKSEIFDDQFSVERPDGSNFTLKIRSTKLEDSAMYFCASRPGTSTDTQYFGPGTRLTVL.

This clone appeared a few times. The sequence runs out 3 residues before the end of the CDR3; the remainder is reconstructed from the germline J gene. The chain has TRBV18 and TRBJ2-5; 8 bases align to TRBD2. The germline gives CDR1 KGHSH, CDR2 LQKENI. The ends lost 4 bases at V and 5 bases at J; junction bases unmatched: 12. This CDR3 contains 16 residues. The covered CDR3 bases are TGTGCCAGCTCACTGGGGACTAGAATCATTGAGGAGACC. Protein product: CASSLGTRIIEET. The complete CDR3 protein is CASSLGTRIIEETQYF.

About this clone itself: The read finishes 3 residues shy of the CDR3 end, and the germline J gene is used to complete it. The chain couples TRBV7-9 to TRBJ2-1; 11 bases agree with TRBD2. With 5 bases clipped from V and 7 bases from J, the junction kept 7 bases outside the gene matches. The CDR3 extends over 15 amino acids. CDR1 SEHNR and CDR2 FQNEAQ come from the germline V gene (reference sequence). The covered CDR3 bases are TGTGCCAGCAGCACGACTAGCGGGGTTGTTAATGAG. This encodes CASSTTSGVVNE. The whole CDR3 reads CASSTTSGVVNEQFF.

Concerning this clone itself: The read gets to within 3 residues of the CDR3 end, and the germline J gene fills in the rest. V usage is TRBV7-2 and J usage is TRBJ2-3; perhaps TRBD1 as D (6 bases). Germline assignment: CDR1 SGHTA and CDR2 FQGNSA. V lost 4 bases to trimming and J lost 5 bases, with 16 bases between them. The CDR3 sequence is 15 residues long. The CDR3 loop reads CASSYPFPRGDTQYF. Incomplete CDR3 DNA: TGTGCCAGCAGCTACCCGTTCCCCAGGGGAGATACG.

Worth noting for this clone: The read ends 3 residues shy of where the CDR3 ends; the end is completed using the germline J gene. The genes are TRBV7-9 and TRBJ2-5; TRBD2 matches 9 bases. The CDR3 is 14 amino acids. V was clipped by 7 bases and J by 5 bases; unmatched bases: 8. Germline assignment: CDR1 SEHNR and CDR2 FQNEAQ (reference sequence). CDR3 in amino acids: CASTQAGGGETQYF. The DNA read from the CDR3 is TGTGCCAGCACCCAAGCGGGAGGCGGGGAGACC.

As regards this clone: The read terminates 3 residues ahead of where the CDR3 ends, so the germline J gene completes it. The V and J genes are TRBV19 and TRBJ2-1; possibly TRBD2 for D (7 bases). This CDR3 has 14 residues. Trimming stripped 4 bases from V and 9 bases from J, with 16 bases between. Germline V CDR1 and CDR2: LNHDA, SQIVND (reference sequence). CDR3 protein: CASSNSGGGLEQFF. The covered CDR3 bases are TGTGCCAGTAGTAATTCGGGCGGGGGCCTTGAG.

Only a few counts were recorded for this clone. The read ends 3 residues shy of where the CDR3 ends; the end is completed using the germline J gene. The V gene is TRBV18, the J gene TRBJ2-6; D may be TRBD1 (7 bases). This CDR3 is 17 amino acids long. The germline V and J ends were trimmed by 4 bases and 2 bases, with 15 bases remaining between them. Germline V gene sequence: CDR1 KGHSH, CDR2 LQKENI. CDR3 protein: CASSLGQGGPGANVLTF. The CDR3 bases that were read are TGTGCCAGCTCACTAGGCCAGGGGGGACCTGGGGCCAACGTC.

With regard to this clone: The read terminates 3 residues before the CDR3 end, so the remaining end is supplied by the germline J gene. V gene TRBV5-1 combines with J gene TRBJ1-1, with a possible D match to TRBD1 (6 bases). The V gene's germline CDR1 is SGHRS and CDR2 YFSETQ. CDR3 size: 11 residues. CDR3 DNA, as far as it was read: TGCGCCAGCAGCGAGGACAGAGAA. Residues: CASSEDRE. The full CDR3 reads CASSEDREAFF.

This clone was detected a few times. Coverage ceases 3 residues before the CDR3 finishes, and the germline J gene fills in the end. The chain uses TRBV19 and TRBJ2-7; 7 positions match TRBD2. The CDR3 consists of 16 residues. CDR1 LNHDA and CDR2 SQIVND come from the germline V gene (reference sequence). Losses at the gene ends were 4 bases for V and 3 bases for J; bases not matched to a gene: 12. CDR3 loop: CASSRDPEAGFYEQYF. The sequenced part of the CDR3 DNA is TGTGCCAGTAGTAGGGATCCCGAAGCGGGATTCTACGAG.

This clone was counted a few times. The CDR3 is cut off 3 residues early in the read; its end comes from the germline J gene. The chain links TRBV7-9 to TRBJ2-7; maybe TRBD1 (6 bases). CDR3 length: 14 residues. The germline CDR1 and CDR2 sequences are SEHNR and FQNEAQ (reference sequence). V was pared by 3 bases and J by 0 bases, with 9 bases between. The CDR3 reads CASSFDRSSYEQYF. The DNA read from the CDR3 is TGTGCCAGCAGCTTCGACAGGAGCTCCTACGAG. Based on the CDR3 plus reference TRBV7-9 and TRBJ2-7, the full variable domain is DTGVSQNPRHKITKRGQNVTFRCDPISEHNRLYWYRQTLGQGPEFLTYFQNEAQLEKSRLLSDRFSAERPKGSFSTLEIQRTEQGDSAMYLCASSFDRSSYEQYFGPGTRLTVT.

Comments on this clone: Coverage ceases 3 residues before the CDR3 finishes, and the germline J gene fills in the end. The rearrangement joins TRBV6-2 or TRBV6-3 to TRBJ2-1; 9 bases match TRBD2. V was pared by 5 bases and J by 8 bases, with 7 bases of the junction left unmatched. This CDR3 is built from 14 residues. Germline values: CDR1 MNHEY, CDR2 SVGEGT. The CDR3 bases that were read are TGTGCCAGCAGTACCGGGACTAGCTCGGATGAG. It translates to CASSTGTSSDE. The entire CDR3 reads CASSTGTSSDEQFF.

A few counts support this clone. Read coverage stops 3 residues before the CDR3 terminus; the germline J gene supplies the remainder. The chain combines TRBV19 with TRBJ2-5, with 8 bases that match TRBD2. The germline V gene has CDR1 LNHDA and CDR2 SQIVND (reference sequence). Trimming cost V 5 bases and J 2 bases; bases outside gene matches: 1. This CDR3 is built from 13 residues. Here the CDR3 reads CASSSSGQETQYF. The sequenced part of the CDR3 DNA is TGTGCCAGTAGTTCTAGCGGGCAAGAGACC.

Note on this clone: The read gets to within 3 residues of the CDR3 end, and the germline J gene fills in the rest. The V and J genes are TRBV19 and TRBJ2-3; 8 positions match TRBD2. Unmatched junction bases numbered 12, after V lost 3 bases and J lost 4 bases. Germline V gene lookup returns CDR1 LNHDA and CDR2 SQIVND (reference sequence). CDR3 length equals 17 residues. This chain's CDR3 is CASSIGRRGTRADTQYF. CDR3 DNA (partial): TGTGCCAGTAGTATTGGGCGGCGGGGGACTAGGGCAGATACG.

This clone is labeled medium-sized. The read gets to within 3 residues of the CDR3 end, and the germline J gene fills in the rest. The chain uses TRBV12-3 or TRBV12-4 and TRBJ2-1; 11 nucleotides align to TRBD2. The CDR3 is 16 residues long. The junction had 3 bases not matched to a gene; V was cut back by 4 bases and J by 1 base. CDR3 bases read: TGTGCCAGCAGTTCTAGCGGGAGGCTGTCCTACAATGAG. Residues: CASSSSGRLSYNE. The entire CDR3 is CASSSSGRLSYNEQFF.

With regard to this clone: The observed sequence ends 3 residues before the CDR3 terminus, with the missing tail filled in from the germline J gene. The chain couples TRBV7-9 to TRBJ1-1, with D unresolved. CDR3 length: 13 amino acids. The V and J ends lost 8 bases and 3 bases respectively, with 13 bases between them. Germline CDR1 and CDR2: SEHNR and FQNEAQ (reference sequence). The DNA read from the CDR3 is TGTGCCAGCGAAGGAGGGTTTGACACTGAA. This encodes CASEGGFDTE. The entire CDR3 protein reads CASEGGFDTEAFF.

With respect to this clone: The CDR3 goes on 3 residues after the read ends, and that part is filled in from the germline J gene. The chain recombines TRBV18 with TRBJ2-7, with 7 bases fitting TRBD2. Germline assignment: CDR1 KGHSH and CDR2 LQKENI. J lost 3 bases, V lost 6 bases, and 8 bases had no gene match. The CDR3 covers 14 residues. The CDR3 protein is CASSSGTNNYEQYF. The sequenced part of the CDR3 DNA is TGTGCCAGCTCTTCCGGGACTAACAACTACGAG. Filled out from reference TRBV18 and TRBJ2-7, the complete variable domain reads NAGVMQNPRHLVRRRGQEARLRCSPMKGHSHVYWYRQLPEEGLKFMVYLQKENIIDESGMPKERFSAEFPKEGPSILRIQQVVRGDSAAYFCASSSGTNNYEQYFGPGTRLTVT.

CDR3 DNA, as far as it was read: TGTGCCAGCAGCTTAGGGATCCGGGTGGAGACC. Translation: CASSLGIRVET. The CDR3 reads in full as CASSLGIRVETQYF. The chain has TRBV7-2 and TRBJ2-5; no clear D gene. The read comes to an end 3 residues before the CDR3 does, leaving the germline J gene to fill in the end. V was clipped by 1 base and J by 5 bases, with 11 bases between them. The germline V gene encodes CDR1 SGHTA and CDR2 FQGNSA. The CDR3 runs to 14 residues. Full variable domain (remainder filled in from reference TRBV7-2 and TRBJ2-5): GAGVSQSPSNKVTEKGKDVELRCDPISGHTALYWYRQSLGQGLEFLIYFQGNSAPDKSGLPSDRFSAERTGGSVSTLTIQRTQQEDSAVYLCASSLGIRVETQYFGPGTRLLVL.

This clone was detected only a few times. The CDR3 is cut off 3 residues early in the read; its end comes from the germline J gene. This chain joins TRBV20-1 and TRBJ1-1; maybe TRBD1 (6 bases). Trimming cost V 5 bases and J 5 bases, with 18 bases left between them. This CDR3 comprises 14 residues. CDR1 is DFQATT and CDR2 is SNEGSKA in the germline V gene (reference sequence). The CDR3 region is CSARPGGQVTEAFF. The sequenced CDR3 bases are TGCAGTGCTCGCCCCGGGGGGCAAGTGACTGAA.

This clone was observed a handful of times. CDR3: CASSLRGVGTDTQYF. CDR3 DNA, as far as it was read: TGTGCCAGCAGCCTACGAGGGGTCGGCACAGATACG. The rearrangement joins TRBV7-9 to TRBJ2-3; the D call may be TRBD1 or TRBD2 (5 bases each). The CDR3 goes on 3 residues after the read ends, and that part is filled in from the germline J gene. V lost 5 bases and J lost 1, with 13 bases in between. The CDR3 runs 15 residues. The V gene's germline CDR1 is SEHNR and CDR2 FQNEAQ (reference sequence).

By frequency in the sample, this clone is medium-sized. Germline and junction disagree at one end, which may indicate a read error. The read gets to within 3 residues of the CDR3 end, and the germline J gene fills in the rest. The chain uses TRBV4-2 and TRBJ1-1; 7 positions agree with TRBD1. The germline V gene encodes CDR1 LGHNA and CDR2 YNFKEQ. This CDR3 contains 14 residues. The CDR3 sequence is CASSQQGKDTEAFF. The part of the CDR3 DNA that was read is TGCGCCAGCAGCCAACAGGGGAAGGACACTGAA.

On this clone: The read stops 3 residues short of the end of the CDR3; the missing end is completed from the germline J gene. The chain combines TRBV18 with TRBJ1-1, with D hard to call. The V gene lost 2 bases and the J gene lost 0 bases, with 16 bases spanning the gap. Germline CDR1 and CDR2: KGHSH and LQKENI. The CDR3 runs to 17 residues. CDR3 sequence reads: CASSPTGRDAMNTEAFF. The CDR3 bases that were read are TGTGCCAGCTCACCAACGGGGAGGGATGCGATGAACACTGAA.

In its sample, this clone was seen a few times. The CDR3 sequence: CASSPVTGGAELFF. The sequenced part of the CDR3 DNA is TGTGCCAGCAGCCCCGTGACAGGGGGCGCGGAG. V gene TRBV7-9 combines with J gene TRBJ2-2, with 10 positions matching TRBD1. The read ends 3 residues early relative to the CDR3; the germline J gene fills the gap. Germline V CDR1 and CDR2: SEHNR, FQNEAQ (reference sequence). This CDR3 is built from 14 residues. Germline trimming cut 5 bases from V and 10 bases from J; bases unmatched to any gene: 7.

This clone was seen a few times. With the read ending 3 residues before the CDR3 end, the germline J gene is used to fill in that end. This chain connects TRBV18 to TRBJ2-1; 9 nucleotides match TRBD2. J gave up 6 bases and V 2 bases, and 8 bases lay outside the gene matches. Germline CDR1 and CDR2: KGHSH and LQKENI. The length of the CDR3 is 16 residues. The sequenced CDR3 bases are TGTGCCAGCTCACCAGTTTTAGCGGGAGTAGGCAATGAG. Translating gives CASSPVLAGVGNE. The full CDR3 sequence reads CASSPVLAGVGNEQFF.

As concerns this clone: The CDR3 end is not reached by the read, which stops 3 residues before it; the germline J gene fills it in. This chain joins TRBV30 and TRBJ1-6, with 7 bases identical to TRBD1. This CDR3 contains 13 residues. V was clipped by 4 bases and J by 10 bases; unmatched bases: 7. Germline CDR1 reads GTSNPN; CDR2 reads SVGIG (reference sequence). CDR3 protein: CAWIRQGGSPLHF. The CDR3 bases that were read are TGTGCCTGGATAAGACAGGGAGGCTCACCC.

In its sample, this clone was seen a few times. The missing CDR3 end, 3 residues past where the read stops, is filled in from the germline J gene. V and J are TRBV7-9 and TRBJ1-1; 7 nucleotides match TRBD1. Unmatched junction bases numbered 0, after V lost 4 bases and J lost 1 base. The CDR3 consists of 13 residues. Per germline, CDR1 SEHNR and CDR2 FQNEAQ (reference sequence). The sequenced CDR3 bases are TGTGCCAGCAGCTGGGACAGGAACACTGAA. This sequence encodes CASSWDRNTE. The entire CDR3 protein is CASSWDRNTEAFF.

This clone was counted only a few times. The read ends 3 residues early relative to the CDR3; the germline J gene fills the gap. The rearrangement links TRBV19 to TRBJ2-1; tentative D call: TRBD1 (6 bases). The length of the CDR3 is 15 residues. In germline, CDR1 is LNHDA, CDR2 SQIVND (reference sequence). V lost 7 bases and J lost 7, with 20 bases in between. This CDR3 is CASTLVGASGNEQFF. CDR3 DNA (partial): TGTGCCAGTACCCTCGTGGGGGCCTCGGGGAATGAG. The full variable domain, with the rest looked up from reference TRBV19 and TRBJ2-1, is DGGITQSPKYLFRKEGQNVTLSCEQNLNHDAMYWYRQDPGQGLRLIYYSQIVNDFQKGDIAEGYSVSREKKESFPLTVTSAQKNPTAFYLCASTLVGASGNEQFFGPGTRLTVL.

In regard to this clone: The CDR3 end is not reached by the read, which stops 3 residues before it; the germline J gene fills it in. V gene TRBV19 combines with J gene TRBJ2-1, with D hard to call. CDR1 and CDR2 from the germline V gene are LNHDA and SQIVND (reference sequence). The CDR3 spans 13 residues. V gave up 1 base and J gave up 4 bases, with 5 bases separating them. The part of the CDR3 DNA that was read is TGTGCCAGTAGTATAGCCCTATACAATGAG. The encoded protein is CASSIALYNE. The entire CDR3 reads CASSIALYNEQFF.